The entry below gives a single T cell receptor beta chain sequence along with its context. The antigen is unknown. Tumor samples were taken before definitive surgery or chemotherapy. The repertoire was sequenced with immunoSEQ multiplex PCR; TCRdb's copy has only in-frame clones and lacks some. The sample includes some 5,300 clones, around three quarters of them seen just once. The sample comes from a study of high-grade serous ovarian cancer treatment subgroups. Study background: Each sample yielded on average approximately 7,500 unique TCR beta rearrangements from around 15,000 reads. Whole-study results and caveats: TCR clonal relatedness correlated positively with neoantigen level.

CDR3 length equals 15 residues. The V end lost 4 bases, the J end lost 1 base, and 14 bases lay between the germline ends. In germline, CDR1 is SGHRS, CDR2 YFSETQ. Sequences were obtained from tumor tissue. This receptor was identified in a human donor with high-grade serous ovarian cancer. This chain connects TRBV5-1 to TRBJ1-1; TRBD1 is a possible D gene (6 bases). CDR3 in DNA: TGCGCCAGCAGCCCACGGGAAGGGGGGAACACTGAAGCTTTCTTT. Its protein is CASSPREGGNTEAFF.